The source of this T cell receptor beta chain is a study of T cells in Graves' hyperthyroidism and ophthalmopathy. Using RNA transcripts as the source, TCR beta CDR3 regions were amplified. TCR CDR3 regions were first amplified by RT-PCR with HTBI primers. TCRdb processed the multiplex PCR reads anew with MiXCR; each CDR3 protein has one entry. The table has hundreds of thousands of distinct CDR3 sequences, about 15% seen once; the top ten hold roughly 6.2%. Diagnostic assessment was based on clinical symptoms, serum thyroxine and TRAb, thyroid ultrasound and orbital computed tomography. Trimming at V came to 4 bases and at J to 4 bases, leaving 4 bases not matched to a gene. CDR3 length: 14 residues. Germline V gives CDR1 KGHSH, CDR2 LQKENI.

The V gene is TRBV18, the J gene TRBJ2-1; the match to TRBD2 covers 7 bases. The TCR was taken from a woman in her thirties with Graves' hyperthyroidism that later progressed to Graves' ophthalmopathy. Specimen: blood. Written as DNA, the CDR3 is TGTGCCAGCTCACAAACTAGCGAATACAATGAGCAGTTCTTC. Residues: CASSQTSEYNEQFF.